Detailed here is one T cell receptor (beta chain). The target of this receptor is not known. No base quality values were provided; no much bigger clone lies one nucleotide off. cDNA was synthesized by template-switch 5'RACE using a primer carrying a 10-nucleotide random unique molecular identifier by which each TCR transcript was tagged. Every sequencing run yielded over 180 million TCR-beta sequences covering 15-18 subjects. The RNeasy kit was used for extraction of total RNA. The KAPA Real-time Library Amplification kit was used to amplify TCR-beta VDJ regions with primers for the TCR constant region and the 5'RACE anchor. A first PCR added sample indexes and Illumina adaptors, and a second PCR then raised library yield. After purification with Ampure beads, the TCR product of roughly 650 bp was size-selected on a 2% E-gel SizeSelection system. Library quality was checked on a Bioanalyzer, concentration was measured with Qubit, and libraries were quantified with the Kapa Library Quantification kit before pooling. An Illumina HiSeq 2500 sequenced the libraries paired-end 2 x 150 bp. To increase sequence diversity, roughly 25-31% phiX was spiked into each library pool. In the original analysis: The UMI-based MiGEC pipeline processed quality-filtered reads and removed over 85% of raw TCR sequences during error correction. VDJ genes were aligned to IMGT germline references, and each clonotype was defined by a unique CDR3 amino acid sequence together with V-J genes. Clonal expansion, Shannon diversity and CDR3 relatedness (CalcPairwiseDistances, ClusterSamples) were evaluated with VDJtools, and phylogenetic trees were built with CLCbio workbench. Clones with at least 8 unique UMIs were defined as expanded, with this threshold being based on coefficient-of-variation modelling across technical triplicates. Using fastp trimming at Q25 and MiXCR clonotype assembly, TCRdb reanalyzed the public sequencing data and kept in-frame beta chains. Each entry is one CDR3 protein sequence, shown with its most common DNA and genes. The V and J calls were determined by TCRdb, not by the authors. The sample data list tens of thousands of distinct CDR3 sequences, and about 6.2% of these were observed just once. The top ten constitute 45% of the sample.

Healthy controls were blood bank volunteers in Maryland, USA. For the sorted-subset TCR libraries, the starting material was about 1 million sorted CD4+ or CD8+ T cells. Peripheral blood was subjected to Ficoll-Hypaque density gradient centrifugation to isolate PBMCs, which were then cryopreserved in liquid nitrogen. Paired sorted CD4+ and CD8+ subsets came from healthy controls, HAM/TSP patients and MS patients. The sample originates from a study of neurological immune-mediated disorders (dated by TCRdb to between 2018 and 2021). For the wider study: The study compared peripheral blood TCR-beta repertoires of HTLV-I-associated myelopathy (HAM/TSP) patients, multiple sclerosis patients and healthy controls using UMI-based sequencing. Alongside PBMC samples, the set of 106 TCR-beta libraries contained longitudinal samples, technical triplicates, and paired CD4+ and CD8+ T-cell subsets that had been sorted. The cohort was made up of 60 to 75 subjects, consisting of roughly 14 HAM/TSP patients, some 34 multiple sclerosis patients and some 20 healthy controls.

Summary of the overall study and its limitations: Across subjects, expanded clones never shared an identical CDR3 amino acid sequence, which suggests that the TCR-beta repertoires in every group were private. TCR clonal expansion was highest in HAM/TSP patients and lowest in MS patients, with MS patients falling below even healthy controls.

V was cut back by 2 bases and J by 7 bases, leaving a gap of 12 bases between them. For CDR1 and CDR2, the germline V gene lists SGHVS and FQNEAQ. The CDR3 spans 13 residues, from the cysteine through the phenylalanine. CDR3 DNA is the only sequence kept; it has 39 bases, read in frame from the first base. The sequence joins TRBV7-8 to TRBJ2-7, with no confident D gene call. The source of this sequence is a man between 18 and 35 years old in good health. The sample was CD8+ T cells from blood. This receptor carries the CDR3 CASSLSETGEQYF. The nucleotide sequence reads TGTGCCAGCAGCTTATCGGAGACTGGGGAGCAGTACTTC. Reference TRBV7-8 and TRBJ2-7 proteins supply the regions before and after the CDR3; the full variable domain is: GAGVSQSPRYKVAKRGQDVALRCDPISGHVSLFWYQQALGQGPEFLTYFQNEAQLDKSGLPSDRFFAERPEGSVSTLKIQRTQQEDSAVYLCASSLSETGEQYFGPGTRLTVT.